The 14 T cell receptor beta chains listed next were all sequenced from one sample in a study of blood T cell repertoires in COVID-19. TCRdb's copy holds only in-frame clones and misses some; the assay was immunoSEQ multiplex PCR. The sample has roughly 430,000 clones, nearly 90% seen once; the top ten hold more than 2%. The sample was PBMCs or T cells enriched from blood (not recorded which). These receptors were collected from a woman in her forties with acute COVID-19.

J is TRBJ1-6 and V is TRBV19; weak D call: TRBD1 (5 bases). The CDR3 totals 16 residues. Germline-derived CDR1 and CDR2 are LNHDA and SQIVND (reference sequence). With 6 bases removed from V and 10 bases from J, the gap between germline ends came to 22 bases. The CDR3 DNA reads TGTGCCAGTAGCAACGGCCGGACATGGGCGGGATCACCCCTCCACTTT. This translates into CASSNGRTWAGSPLHF.

The J gene is TRBJ2-5, the V gene TRBV10-3, with D tentatively TRBD1 (6 bases). This CDR3 is built from 14 residues. With 2 bases removed from V and 5 bases from J, the gap between germline ends came to 12 bases. CDR1 and CDR2 from the germline V gene are ENHRY and SYGVKD. CDR3 sequence (DNA): TGTGCCATCAGTGAGGGGACATCGAGGGAGACCCAGTACTTC. Translation: CAISEGTSRETQYF.

This chain joins TRBV7-9 and TRBJ1-1, with D perhaps TRBD1 (6 bases). The CDR3 consists of 13 residues. V was trimmed by 3 bases and J by 6 bases, leaving 11 bases between them. Germline lookup yields CDR1 SEHNR and CDR2 FQNEAQ (reference sequence). CDR3 sequence (DNA): TGTGCCAGCAGCTTCACAGGGTTTGCTGAAGCTTTCTTT. Its protein is CASSFTGFAEAFF.

The CDR3 sequence: CASSPQGALGEQYF. CDR3 DNA sequence: TGTGCCAGCAGCCCGCAGGGGGCTTTAGGAGAGCAGTACTTC. The chain is built from TRBV11-2 and TRBJ2-7, with 8 bases identical to TRBD1. This CDR3 comprises 14 residues. CDR1 is SGHAT, CDR2 FQNNGV, per germline. The V gene end was trimmed by 5 bases and the J gene end by 7 bases; junction bases not matched to a gene: 10.

About this clone: The same CDR3 can be traced to other DNA sequences in this sample. The chain joins TRBV19 to TRBJ1-5; D is perhaps TRBD1 (6 bases). This CDR3 is 15 amino acids long. Germline lookup yields CDR1 LNHDA and CDR2 SQIVND (reference sequence). V shed 0 bases and J shed 2 bases, with 8 bases lying between them. CDR3 bases: TGTGCCAGTAGTATAGAAGGGGGAGGCAATCAGCCCCAGCATTTT. The encoded protein is CASSIEGGGNQPQHF.

This clone was counted once. This chain links TRBV15 with TRBJ2-7; no firm D call. Germline loops: CDR1 LNHNV, CDR2 YYDKDF (reference sequence). V lost 1 base to trimming and J lost 2 bases, with 6 bases between them. The CDR3 has 13 amino acids. Here the CDR3 DNA reads TGTGCCACCAGCAGAGGAAGCACCTACGAGCAGTACTTC. Translated: CATSRGSTYEQYF. Full variable domain (rest looked up from reference TRBV15 and TRBJ2-7): DAMVIQNPRYQVTQFGKPVTLSCSQTLNHNVMYWYQQKSSQAPKLLFHYYDKDFNNEADTPDNFQSRRPNTSFCFLDIRSPGLGDTAMYLCATSRGSTYEQYFGPGTRLTVT.

The chain's CDR3 is CSVENIWDTQYF. The CDR3 region has the DNA TGCAGCGTTGAAAACATATGGGATACGCAGTATTTT. The chain recombines TRBV29-1 with TRBJ2-3; D gene uncertain. The CDR3 is 12 amino acids. V lost 2 bases and J lost 6, with 9 bases in between. The germline V gene has CDR1 SQVTM and CDR2 ANQGSEA.

The rearrangement uses TRBV12-3 or TRBV12-4 and TRBJ1-5, with unresolved D. Trimming took off 7 bases at V and 6 bases at J, with 13 bases between the two ends. CDR3 length: 13 amino acids. The CDR3 DNA follows: TGTGCCAGCACTCTCGGGTCGGGTCAGCCCCAGCATTTT. Its protein product is CASTLGSGQPQHF.

This chain joins TRBV5-1 and TRBJ1-2; TRBD1 is a possible D gene (5 bases). The CDR3 sequence is 16 residues long. Trimming took off 6 bases at V and 2 bases at J, with 20 bases between the two ends. Germline assignment: CDR1 SGHRS and CDR2 YFSETQ. The CDR3 loop reads CASTPGATAYNYGYTF. In DNA form, the CDR3 reads TGCGCCAGCACGCCTGGGGCAACAGCATACAACTATGGCTACACCTTC.

This chain joins TRBV4-1 and TRBJ2-3, with TRBD2 matching over 7 bases. V trimming: 1 base; J trimming: 5 bases; junction bases outside the gene matches: 12. CDR1 MGHRA and CDR2 YSYEKL come from the germline V gene. This CDR3 contains 17 residues. The CDR3 DNA is TGCGCCAGCAGCCAAGGACGGGTAGCGGGCGTCCGAGATACGCAGTATTTT. Residues: CASSQGRVAGVRDTQYF.

This clone appeared once. The gene calls are TRBV2 and TRBJ1-5; D is unresolved. The V end was cut by 5 bases, the J end by 2 bases, with 10 bases between. The CDR3 spans 14 residues. Germline-derived CDR1 and CDR2 are SNHLY and FYNNEI. This chain's CDR3 is CASSQVTGNQPQHF. DNA for the CDR3: TGTGCCAGCAGTCAGGTAACGGGCAATCAGCCCCAGCATTTT.

The J gene is TRBJ2-7, the V gene TRBV7-8; the match to TRBD1 covers 8 bases. V dropped 5 bases and J dropped 2; count of bases not matched to a gene: 8. Germline CDR1 is SGHVS and CDR2 is FQNEAQ. The CDR3 is 15 amino acids. The CDR3 region is CASSKQGVTTYEQYF. For the CDR3, the DNA is TGTGCCAGCAGCAAACAGGGGGTGACAACCTACGAGCAGTACTTC.

J is TRBJ2-1 and V is TRBV5-1, with 8 positions matching TRBD2. The V segment lost 0 bases and the J segment 8 bases; nucleotides outside the gene matches: 10. The CDR3 sequence is 16 residues long. Germline loops: CDR1 SGHRS, CDR2 YFSETQ. CDR3 in DNA: TGCGCCAGCAGCTTGGCCTCGAGCGGGAGAACACATGAGCAGTTCTTC. This sequence encodes CASSLASSGRTHEQFF.

The V gene is TRBV30, the J gene TRBJ1-4; a weak D match, TRBD1 (6 bases). In germline, CDR1 is GTSNPN, CDR2 SVGIG (reference sequence). V dropped 3 bases and J dropped 4 bases, with 24 bases sitting between them. The length of the CDR3 is 18 residues. The DNA of the CDR3 is TGTGCCTGGAGCGTATCGACGCTCAAGACAGGCTATAATGAAAAACTGTTTTTT. Amino acid sequence: CAWSVSTLKTGYNEKLFF.